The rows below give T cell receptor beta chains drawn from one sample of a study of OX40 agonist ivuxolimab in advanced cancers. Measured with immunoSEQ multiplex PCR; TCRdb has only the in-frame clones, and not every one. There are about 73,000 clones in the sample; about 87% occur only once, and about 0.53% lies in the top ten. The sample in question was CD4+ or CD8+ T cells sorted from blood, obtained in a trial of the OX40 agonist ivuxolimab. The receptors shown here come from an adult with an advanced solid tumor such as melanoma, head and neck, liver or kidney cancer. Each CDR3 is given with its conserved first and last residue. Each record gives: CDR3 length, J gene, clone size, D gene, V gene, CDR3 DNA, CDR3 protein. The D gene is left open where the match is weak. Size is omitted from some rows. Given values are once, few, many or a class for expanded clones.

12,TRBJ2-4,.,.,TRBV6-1,TGTGCCAGCAGTGTACAAGGGGACATTCAGTACTTC,CASSVQGDIQYF
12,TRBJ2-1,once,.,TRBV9,TGTGCCAGCAGCGCGCGGGACGGTGAGCAGTTCTTC,CASSARDGEQFF
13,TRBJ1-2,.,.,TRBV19,TGTGCCAGTAGTTCCACTCCGACTCGGGGCTACACCTTC,CASSSTPTRGYTF
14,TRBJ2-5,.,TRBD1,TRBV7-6,TGTGCCAGCAGCTTGGGGGACAGGAAAGGGGACCAGTACTTC,CASSLGDRKGDQYF
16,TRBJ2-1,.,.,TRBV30,TGTGCCTGGAGCCTTGCTCTCCTGAGCTCCTACAATGAGCAGTTCTTC,CAWSLALLSSYNEQFF
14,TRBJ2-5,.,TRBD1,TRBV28,TGTGCCAGCTCCGGGACAGGAACCCAAGAGACCCAGTACTTC,CASSGTGTQETQYF
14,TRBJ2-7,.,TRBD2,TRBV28,TGTGCCAGCAGACTAGCGGGGCTTGCCTACGAGCAGTACTTC,CASRLAGLAYEQYF
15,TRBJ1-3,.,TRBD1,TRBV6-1,TGTGCCAGCAGGGGACAGGGTATTTATGGAAACACCATATATTTT,CASRGQGIYGNTIYF
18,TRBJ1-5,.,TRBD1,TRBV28,TGTGCCAGCAATGTACCGGGACAGGTTTCGCGGTTGGATCAGCCCCAGCATTTT,CASNVPGQVSRLDQPQHF
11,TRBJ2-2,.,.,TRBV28,TGTGCCAGCGAGGGGAGCGGGGAGCTGTTTTTT,CASEGSGELFF
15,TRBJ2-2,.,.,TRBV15,TGTGCCACCAGCATCGGAGCGGGTGGTACCGGGGAGCTGTTTTTT,CATSIGAGGTGELFF
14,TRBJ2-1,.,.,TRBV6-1,TGTGCCAGCGTCCGGGACCCCTTTAGGGATGAGCAGTTCTTC,CASVRDPFRDEQFF
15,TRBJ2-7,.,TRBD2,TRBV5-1,TGCGCCAGCAGTCTAGCGGGAGGGCGAGCCCACGAGCAGTACTTC,CASSLAGGRAHEQYF
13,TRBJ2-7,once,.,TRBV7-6,TGTGCCAGCAGCGGAAGAGTCAGGGACGAGCAGTACTTC,CASSGRVRDEQYF
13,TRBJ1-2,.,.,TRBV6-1,TGTGCCAGCAGTGAATCGGGGGCGGGTGGCTACACCTTC,CASSESGAGGYTF
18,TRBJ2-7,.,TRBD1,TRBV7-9,TGTGCCAGCAGCCCCGGGACAGGGGGCAGGATAGGGAACTACGAGCAGTACTTC,CASSPGTGGRIGNYEQYF
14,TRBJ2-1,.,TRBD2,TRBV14,TGTGCCACCCCGCGAGGGAGGGCCAGGGATGAGCAGTTCTTC,CATPRGRARDEQFF
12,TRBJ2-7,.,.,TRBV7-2,TGTGCCAGCAGCCGAGACGAGTACGAGCAGTACTTC,CASSRDEYEQYF
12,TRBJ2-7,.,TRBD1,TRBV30,TGTGCCTGGGGGACAGGGCCCTACGAGCAGTACTTC,CAWGTGPYEQYF
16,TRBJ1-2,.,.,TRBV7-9,TGTGCCAGCAGCGCCCCTATGGGGACCCCTACTCTACGCTACACCTTC,CASSAPMGTPTLRYTF
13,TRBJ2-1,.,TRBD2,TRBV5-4,TGTGCCAGCAGCTTGTCACTAGCGGGGGGGGAGTTCTTC,CASSLSLAGGEFF
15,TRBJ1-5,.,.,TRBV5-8,TGTGCCAGCAGCTTGGACAGCTTTCCAAATCAGCCCCAGCATTTT,CASSLDSFPNQPQHF
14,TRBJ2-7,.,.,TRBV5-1,TGCGCCAGCAGCTTGGGTGGGAGTAGCTACGAGCAGTACTTC,CASSLGGSSYEQYF
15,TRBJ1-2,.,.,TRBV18,TGTGCCAGCTCTTCCCCAGCAGGGGTGCACTATGGCTACACCTTC,CASSSPAGVHYGYTF
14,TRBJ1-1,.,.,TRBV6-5,TGTGCCAGCAGGGGAGCCTTGGGGAACACTGAAGCTTTCTTT,CASRGALGNTEAFF
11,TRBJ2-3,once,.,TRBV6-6,TGTGCCAGCAGGGAGATAGATACGCAGTATTTT,CASREIDTQYF
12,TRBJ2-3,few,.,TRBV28,TGTGCCAGCAGTTTATTGTTCGGTACGCAGTATTTT,CASSLLFGTQYF
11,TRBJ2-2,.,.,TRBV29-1,TGCAGCGTTGCTCACACCGGGGAGCTGTTTTTT,CSVAHTGELFF